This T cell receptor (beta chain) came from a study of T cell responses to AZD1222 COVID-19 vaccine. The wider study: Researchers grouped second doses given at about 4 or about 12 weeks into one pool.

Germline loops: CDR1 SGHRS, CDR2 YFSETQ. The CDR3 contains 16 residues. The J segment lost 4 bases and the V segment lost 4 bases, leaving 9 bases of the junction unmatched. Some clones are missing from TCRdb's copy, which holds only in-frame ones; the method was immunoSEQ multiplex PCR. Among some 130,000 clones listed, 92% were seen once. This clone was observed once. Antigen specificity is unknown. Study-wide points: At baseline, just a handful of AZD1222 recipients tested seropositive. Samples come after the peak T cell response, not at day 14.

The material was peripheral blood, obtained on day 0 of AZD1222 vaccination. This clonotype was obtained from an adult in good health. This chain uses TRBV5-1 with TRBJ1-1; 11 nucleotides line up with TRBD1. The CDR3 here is CASSTASGTGGTEAFF. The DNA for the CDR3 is TGCGCCAGCAGCACAGCCTCCGGGACAGGGGGCACTGAAGCTTTCTTT.